This paragraph covers one T cell receptor beta chain sequence. The data were taken from a study of long-term antiretroviral therapy in people with HIV. Assay version v3.0 of immunoSEQ was used, and it was run at survey level. This table comes from immunoSEQ multiplex PCR, and its TCRdb copy is limited to in-frame clones, with some not included. The repertoire consists of about 28,000 clones, with 70% to 85% occurring once and the leading ten covering 8.4%. The CDR3 runs 14 residues. CDR1 SEHNR and CDR2 FQNEAQ come from the germline V gene (reference sequence). V trimming: 5 bases; J trimming: 6 bases; junction bases outside the gene matches: 10. Specimens held roughly 0.9-11 million cryopreserved PBMC prior to DNA extraction.

The material was unsorted PBMCs, obtained 3 years after starting antiretroviral therapy. The source of this sequence is a man in his forties or fifties with HIV. This sequence joins TRBV7-9 and TRBJ2-7; 7 bases agree with TRBD1. In DNA, the CDR3 is TGTGCCAGCAGCCACGGGACAGTGATCAGCGAGCAGTACTTC. Encoded protein: CASSHGTVISEQYF.